These 2 T cell receptor beta chains originate from one sample sequenced in a study of cytomegalovirus exposure and HLA in healthy donors. Method: immunoSEQ multiplex PCR; TCRdb's copy keeps in-frame clones and lacks some. The sample shows 100,000 to 150,000 clones, around 90% of them seen only once. What was sequenced was PBMCs. The source of these receptors is a woman aged 18-35 years in good health and CMV-seronegative.

This rearrangement joins TRBV10-3 to TRBJ2-1; possibly TRBD2 for D (6 bases). The CDR3 loop spans 13 amino acids. Germline V gives CDR1 ENHRY, CDR2 SYGVKD. The V gene lost 6 bases and the J gene lost 4 bases, with 10 bases spanning the gap. The DNA for the CDR3 is TGTGCCATCAGCGCGGAGGGGTACAATGAGCAGTTCTTC. Translating it yields CAISAEGYNEQFF.

The V gene is TRBV5-1, the J gene TRBJ1-2, with D uncertain. Germline V gene sequence: CDR1 SGHRS, CDR2 YFSETQ. This CDR3 has 15 residues. Trimming removed 0 bases from V and 8 bases from J, with 17 bases in between. CDR3 nucleotide sequence: TGCGCCAGCAGCTTGGAGGTTTCTGCCGCCGGGGGCTACACCTTC. Amino acids: CASSLEVSAAGGYTF. Looking up the rest from reference TRBV5-1 and TRBJ1-2 gives the full variable domain: KAGVTQTPRYLIKTRGQQVTLSCSPISGHRSVSWYQQTPGQGLQFLFEYFSETQRNKGNFPGRFSGRQFSNSRSEMNVSTLELGDSALYLCASSLEVSAAGGYTFGSGTRLTVV.